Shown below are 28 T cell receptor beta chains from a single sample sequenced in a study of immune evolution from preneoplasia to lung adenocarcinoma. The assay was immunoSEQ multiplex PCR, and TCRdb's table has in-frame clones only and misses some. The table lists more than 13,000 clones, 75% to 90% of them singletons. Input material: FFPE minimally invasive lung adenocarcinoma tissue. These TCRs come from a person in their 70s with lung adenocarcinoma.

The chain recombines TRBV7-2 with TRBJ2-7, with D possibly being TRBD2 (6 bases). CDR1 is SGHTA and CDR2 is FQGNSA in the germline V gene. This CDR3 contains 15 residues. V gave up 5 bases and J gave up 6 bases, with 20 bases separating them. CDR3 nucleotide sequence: TGTGCCAGCAGCACAGCAGGGACTGGTATAGGCGAGCAGTACTTC. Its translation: CASSTAGTGIGEQYF.

The CDR3 is CASSLGTSRGEQFF. CDR3 nucleotides: TGTGCCAGCAGCTTGGGGACCAGCCGTGGAGAGCAGTTCTTC. The chain employs TRBV7-8 and TRBJ2-1; perhaps D is TRBD1 or TRBD2 (5 bases each). Germline V gene sequence: CDR1 SGHVS, CDR2 FQNEAQ. The CDR3 loop spans 14 amino acids. Trimming removed 3 bases from V and 10 bases from J, with 16 bases in between.

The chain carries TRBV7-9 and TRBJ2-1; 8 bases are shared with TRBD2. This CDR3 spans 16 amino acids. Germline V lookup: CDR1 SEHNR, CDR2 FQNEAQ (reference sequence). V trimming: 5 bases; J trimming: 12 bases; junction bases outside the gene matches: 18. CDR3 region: CASSPAYGSGKKGQFF. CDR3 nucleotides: TGTGCCAGCAGCCCAGCTTACGGTAGCGGGAAAAAAGGGCAGTTCTTC. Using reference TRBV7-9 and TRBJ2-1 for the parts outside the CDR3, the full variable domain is DTGVSQNPRHKITKRGQNVTFRCDPISEHNRLYWYRQTLGQGPEFLTYFQNEAQLEKSRLLSDRFSAERPKGSFSTLEIQRTEQGDSAMYLCASSPAYGSGKKGQFFGPGTRLTVL.

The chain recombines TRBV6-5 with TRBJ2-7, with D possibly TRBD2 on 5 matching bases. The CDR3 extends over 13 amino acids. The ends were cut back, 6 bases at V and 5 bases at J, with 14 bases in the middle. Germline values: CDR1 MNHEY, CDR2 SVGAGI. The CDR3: CASRVASGHEQYF. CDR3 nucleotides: TGTGCCAGCAGGGTAGCGTCCGGGCACGAGCAGTACTTC.

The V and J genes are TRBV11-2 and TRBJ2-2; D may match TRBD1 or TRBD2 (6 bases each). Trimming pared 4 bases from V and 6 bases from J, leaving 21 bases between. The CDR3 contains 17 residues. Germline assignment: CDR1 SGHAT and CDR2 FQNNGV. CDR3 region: CASSSRGGRYVAGELFF. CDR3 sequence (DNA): TGTGCCAGCAGCTCCCGAGGGGGGAGGTACGTGGCCGGGGAGCTGTTTTTT.

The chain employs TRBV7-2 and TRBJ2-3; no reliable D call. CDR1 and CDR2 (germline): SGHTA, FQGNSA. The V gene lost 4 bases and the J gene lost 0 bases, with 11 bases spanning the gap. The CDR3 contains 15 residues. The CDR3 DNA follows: TGTGCCAGCAGCTCAATGGGGTGGAGCACAGATACGCAGTATTTT. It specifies CASSSMGWSTDTQYF.

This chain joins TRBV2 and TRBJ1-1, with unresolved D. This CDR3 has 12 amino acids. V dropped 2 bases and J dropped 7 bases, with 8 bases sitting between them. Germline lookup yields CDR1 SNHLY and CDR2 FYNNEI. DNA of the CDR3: TGTGCCAGCAGTGAAAAGGTCGTTGAAGCTTTCTTT. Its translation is CASSEKVVEAFF.

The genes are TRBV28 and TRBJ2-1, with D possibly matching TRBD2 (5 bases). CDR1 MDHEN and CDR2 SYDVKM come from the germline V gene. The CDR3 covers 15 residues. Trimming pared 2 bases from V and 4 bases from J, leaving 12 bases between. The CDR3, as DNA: TGTGCCAGCAGTTTAGAGGGATCCCCGTACAATGAGCAGTTCTTC. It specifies CASSLEGSPYNEQFF.

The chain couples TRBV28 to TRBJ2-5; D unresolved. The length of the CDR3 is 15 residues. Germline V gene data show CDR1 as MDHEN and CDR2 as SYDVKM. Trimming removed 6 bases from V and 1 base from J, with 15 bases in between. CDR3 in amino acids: CASRKRWTIQETQYF. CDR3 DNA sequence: TGTGCCAGCAGAAAACGGTGGACGATCCAAGAGACCCAGTACTTC.

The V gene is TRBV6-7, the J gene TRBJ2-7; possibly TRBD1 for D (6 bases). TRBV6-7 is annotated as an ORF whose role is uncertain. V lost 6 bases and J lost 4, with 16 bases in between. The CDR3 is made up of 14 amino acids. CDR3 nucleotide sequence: TGTGCCAGCAGCCGGGACACTGGATCTTACGAGCAGTACTTC. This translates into CASSRDTGSYEQYF.

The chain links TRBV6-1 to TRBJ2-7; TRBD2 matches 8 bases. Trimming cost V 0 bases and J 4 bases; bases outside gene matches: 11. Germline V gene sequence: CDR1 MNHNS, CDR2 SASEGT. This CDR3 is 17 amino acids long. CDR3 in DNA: TGTGCCAGCAGTGAAGCACGGGGGGGATGGCTACCGTACGAGCAGTACTTC. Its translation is CASSEARGGWLPYEQYF.

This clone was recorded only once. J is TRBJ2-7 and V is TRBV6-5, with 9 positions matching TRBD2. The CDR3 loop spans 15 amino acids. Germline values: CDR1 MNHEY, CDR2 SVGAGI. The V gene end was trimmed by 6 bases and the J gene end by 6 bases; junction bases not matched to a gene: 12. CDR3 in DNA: TGTGCCAGCAGCAGTAGAGCGGGAGGTAACGGCGAGCAGTACTTC. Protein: CASSSRAGGNGEQYF.

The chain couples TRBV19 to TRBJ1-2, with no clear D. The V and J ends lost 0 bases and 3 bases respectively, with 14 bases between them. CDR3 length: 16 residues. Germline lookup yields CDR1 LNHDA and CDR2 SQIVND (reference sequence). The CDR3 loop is CASSIDPLAVYYGYTF. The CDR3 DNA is TGTGCCAGTAGTATAGATCCACTGGCTGTATACTATGGCTACACCTTC. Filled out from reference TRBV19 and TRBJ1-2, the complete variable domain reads DGGITQSPKYLFRKEGQNVTLSCEQNLNHDAMYWYRQDPGQGLRLIYYSQIVNDFQKGDIAEGYSVSREKKESFPLTVTSAQKNPTAFYLCASSIDPLAVYYGYTFGSGTRLTVV.

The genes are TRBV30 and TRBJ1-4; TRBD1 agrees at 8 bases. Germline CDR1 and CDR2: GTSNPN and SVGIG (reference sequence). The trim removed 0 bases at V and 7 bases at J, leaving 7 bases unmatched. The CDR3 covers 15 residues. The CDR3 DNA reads TGTGCCTGGAGTGTTCCACGGACAGGGCTTGAAAAACTGTTTTTT. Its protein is CAWSVPRTGLEKLFF.

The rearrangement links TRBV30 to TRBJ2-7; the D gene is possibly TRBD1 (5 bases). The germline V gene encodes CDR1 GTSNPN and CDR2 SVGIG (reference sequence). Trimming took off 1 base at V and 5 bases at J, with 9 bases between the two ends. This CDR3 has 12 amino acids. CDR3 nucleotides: TGTGCCTGGAGTGAGGGGTTTAACGAGCAGTACTTC. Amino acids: CAWSEGFNEQYF.

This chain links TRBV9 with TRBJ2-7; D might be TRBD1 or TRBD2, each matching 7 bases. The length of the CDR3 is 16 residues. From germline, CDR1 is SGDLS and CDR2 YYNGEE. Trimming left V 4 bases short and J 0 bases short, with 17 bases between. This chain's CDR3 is CASSPSGGGISYEQYF. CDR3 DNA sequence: TGTGCCAGCAGCCCCTCAGGGGGGGGGATCTCCTACGAGCAGTACTTC.

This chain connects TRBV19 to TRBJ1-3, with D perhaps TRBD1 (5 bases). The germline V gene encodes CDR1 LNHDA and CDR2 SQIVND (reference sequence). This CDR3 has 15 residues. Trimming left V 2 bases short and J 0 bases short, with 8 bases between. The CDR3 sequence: CASSILDSSGNTIYF. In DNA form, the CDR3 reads TGTGCCAGTAGTATACTTGACAGCTCTGGAAACACCATATATTTT.

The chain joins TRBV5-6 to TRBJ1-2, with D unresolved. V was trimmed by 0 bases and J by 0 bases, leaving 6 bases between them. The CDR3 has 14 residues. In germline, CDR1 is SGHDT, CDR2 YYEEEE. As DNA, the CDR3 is TGTGCCAGCAGCTTGGACACCTCTAACTATGGCTACACCTTC. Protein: CASSLDTSNYGYTF.

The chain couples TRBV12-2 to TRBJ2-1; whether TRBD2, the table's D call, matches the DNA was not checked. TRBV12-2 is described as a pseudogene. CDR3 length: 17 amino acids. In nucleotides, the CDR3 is TGTGCAAGTCGCTGCCAATATGGAGGACCCCAGCCCAATGAGCAGTTCTTC. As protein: CASRCQYGGPQPNEQFF.

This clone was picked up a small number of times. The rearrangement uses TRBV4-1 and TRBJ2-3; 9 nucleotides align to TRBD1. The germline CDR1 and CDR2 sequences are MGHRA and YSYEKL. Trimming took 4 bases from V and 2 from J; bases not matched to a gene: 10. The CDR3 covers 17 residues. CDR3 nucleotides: TGCGCCAGCAGCCGGCAACAGGGGGCCTCTATCACAGATACGCAGTATTTT. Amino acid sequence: CASSRQQGASITDTQYF.

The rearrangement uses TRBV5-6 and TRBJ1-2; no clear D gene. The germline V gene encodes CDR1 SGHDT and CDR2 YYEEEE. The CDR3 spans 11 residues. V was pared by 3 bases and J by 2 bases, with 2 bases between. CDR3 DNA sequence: TGTGCCAGCAGCTCCAACTATGGCTACACCTTC. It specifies CASSSNYGYTF. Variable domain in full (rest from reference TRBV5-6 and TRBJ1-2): DAGVTQSPTHLIKTRGQQVTLRCSPKSGHDTVSWYQQALGQGPQFIFQYYEEEERQRGNFPDRFSGHQFPNYSSELNVNALLLGDSALYLCASSSNYGYTFGSGTRLTVV.

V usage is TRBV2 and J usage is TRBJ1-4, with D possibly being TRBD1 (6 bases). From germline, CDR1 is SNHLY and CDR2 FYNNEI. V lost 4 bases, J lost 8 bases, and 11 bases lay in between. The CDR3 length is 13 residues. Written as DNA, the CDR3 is TGTGCCAGCAGTGGGACAGTTCAGGAAAAACTGTTTTTT. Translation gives CASSGTVQEKLFF.

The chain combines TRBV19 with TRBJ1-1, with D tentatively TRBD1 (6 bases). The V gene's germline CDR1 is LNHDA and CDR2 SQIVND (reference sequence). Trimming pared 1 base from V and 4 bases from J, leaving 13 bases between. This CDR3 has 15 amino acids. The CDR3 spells CASSIGGQPPTEAFF. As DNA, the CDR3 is TGTGCCAGTAGTATAGGCGGACAGCCTCCCACTGAAGCTTTCTTT.

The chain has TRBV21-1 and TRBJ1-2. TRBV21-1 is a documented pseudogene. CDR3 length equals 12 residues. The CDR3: CASSKGRRGYTF. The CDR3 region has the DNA TGTGCCAGCAGCAAAGGGCGGAGGGGCTACACCTTC.

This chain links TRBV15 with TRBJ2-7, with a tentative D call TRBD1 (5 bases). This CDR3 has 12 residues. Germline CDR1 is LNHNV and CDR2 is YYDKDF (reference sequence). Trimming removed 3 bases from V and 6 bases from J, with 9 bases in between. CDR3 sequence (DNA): TGTGCCACCAGCAGGAGCAGGGTCGAGCAGTACTTC. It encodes CATSRSRVEQYF.

Here the CDR3 DNA reads TGTGCCAGCAGCTCCGGAAGGACAGGGCGTATGAACACTGAAGCTTTCTTT. It yields the protein CASSSGRTGRMNTEAFF. The chain is built from TRBV7-9 and TRBJ1-1; 8 bases line up with TRBD1. After removal of 4 bases from V and 0 bases from J, the junction contained 10 bases not matched to a gene. Germline V gene sequence: CDR1 SEHNR, CDR2 FQNEAQ (reference sequence). The CDR3 is 17 amino acids.

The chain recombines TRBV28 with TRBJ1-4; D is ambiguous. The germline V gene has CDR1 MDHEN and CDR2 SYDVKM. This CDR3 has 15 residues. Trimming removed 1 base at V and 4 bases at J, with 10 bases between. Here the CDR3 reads CASSLLRADNEKLFF. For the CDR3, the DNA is TGTGCCAGCAGTTTATTAAGGGCCGATAATGAAAAACTGTTTTTT.

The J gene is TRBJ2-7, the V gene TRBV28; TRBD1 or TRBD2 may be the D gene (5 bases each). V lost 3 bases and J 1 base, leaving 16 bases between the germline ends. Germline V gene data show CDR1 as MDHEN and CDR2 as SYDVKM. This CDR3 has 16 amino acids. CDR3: CASSLSSGLGSYEQYF. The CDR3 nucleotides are TGTGCCAGCAGTTTGTCGTCGGGGCTAGGTTCCTACGAGCAGTACTTC.